The clone carrying this T cell receptor beta chain was counted a few times. This sample was included in a study of T-cell reconstitution after alpha-beta-depleted transplantation in children. The trim removed 4 bases at V and 5 bases at J, leaving 8 bases unmatched. Germline CDR1 GTSNPN, CDR2 SVGIG (reference sequence). This CDR3 is built from 14 residues. Unique molecular identifiers were used to barcode this TCRbeta library. TCRdb re-called the PCR reads through MiXCR, storing one row per CDR3 protein. The sample lists 500,000 to 600,000 distinct CDR3 sequences, approximately 30% seen once, with 2.4% in the top ten.

Sequenced material: PBMCs from the stem cell graft donor, taken from the stem cell graft. The receptor comes from a human donor who donated a stem cell graft to a child with aplastic anemia. V usage is TRBV30 and J usage is TRBJ1-2, with 9 bases that match TRBD1. The chain's CDR3 is CAWKDRGPLYGYTF. DNA of the CDR3: TGTGCCTGGAAGGACAGGGGCCCTCTGTATGGCTACACCTTC.